This TCR beta chain was obtained from a study of vaccination and CD4 T cells after COVID-19. Study-level information: Control cultures used a CEFX viral epitope pool, an HIV-1 Nef peptide pool, or no peptide.

The treatment here: approximately 9-day PBMC culture with coronavirus spike peptide pools or control peptides (ViraFEST assay). Study-wide findings and caveats: SARS-CoV-2-reactive clonotypes showed a nonsignificant median rise from approximately 21 to 40. Detection of a median around 84% of reactive clones in convalescent patients was confined to the period after vaccination.

In this sample, this clonotype turned up a few times. Its antigen remains unknown. The Oncomine TCR Beta short-read assay was applied to DNA of cultured CD4+ T cells. A single record per CDR3 protein comes from TCRdb applying MiXCR to the PCR reads. Here the sample spans over 10,000 distinct CDR3 sequences, around 40% being singletons. V was pared by 0 bases and J by 6 bases, with 14 bases between. The germline V gene encodes CDR1 MGHRA and CDR2 YSYEKL. This CDR3 region has 16 residues. This sequence joins TRBV4-1 and TRBJ1-4; D perhaps matches TRBD1 (6 bases). The specimen was cultured CD4+ T cells from blood. The clonotype comes from a human donor with COVID-19. CDR3 bases: TGCGCCAGCAGCCAAGAACCCGGCAGGGGATATGAAAAACTGTTTTTT. It encodes CASSQEPGRGYEKLFF.